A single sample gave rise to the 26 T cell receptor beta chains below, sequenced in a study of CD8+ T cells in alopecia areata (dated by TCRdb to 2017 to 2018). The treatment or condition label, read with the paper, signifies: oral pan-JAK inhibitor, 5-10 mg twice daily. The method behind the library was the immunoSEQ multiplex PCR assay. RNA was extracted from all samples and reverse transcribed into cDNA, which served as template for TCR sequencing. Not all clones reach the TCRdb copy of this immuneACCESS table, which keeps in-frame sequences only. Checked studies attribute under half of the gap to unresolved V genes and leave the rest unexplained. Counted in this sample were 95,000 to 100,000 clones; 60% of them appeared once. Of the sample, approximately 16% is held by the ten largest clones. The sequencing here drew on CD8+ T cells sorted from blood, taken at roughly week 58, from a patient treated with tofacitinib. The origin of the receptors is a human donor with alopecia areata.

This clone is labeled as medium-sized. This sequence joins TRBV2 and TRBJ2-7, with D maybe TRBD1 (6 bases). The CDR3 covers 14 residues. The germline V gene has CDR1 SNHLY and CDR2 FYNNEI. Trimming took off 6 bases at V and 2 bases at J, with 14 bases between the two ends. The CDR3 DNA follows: TGTGCCAGCAGGGATAGGGGGTCAACCTACGAGCAGTACTTC. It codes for CASRDRGSTYEQYF.

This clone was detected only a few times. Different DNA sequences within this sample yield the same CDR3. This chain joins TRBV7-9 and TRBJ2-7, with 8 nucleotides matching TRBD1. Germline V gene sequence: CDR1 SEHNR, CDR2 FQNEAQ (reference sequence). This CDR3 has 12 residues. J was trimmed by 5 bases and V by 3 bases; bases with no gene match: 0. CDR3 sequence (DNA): TGTGCCAGCAGCTTGGGACAGGACGAGCAGTACTTC. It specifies CASSLGQDEQYF. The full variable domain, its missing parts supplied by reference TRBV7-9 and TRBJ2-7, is DTGVSQNPRHKITKRGQNVTFRCDPISEHNRLYWYRQTLGQGPEFLTYFQNEAQLEKSRLLSDRFSAERPKGSFSTLEIQRTEQGDSAMYLCASSLGQDEQYFGPGTRLTVT.

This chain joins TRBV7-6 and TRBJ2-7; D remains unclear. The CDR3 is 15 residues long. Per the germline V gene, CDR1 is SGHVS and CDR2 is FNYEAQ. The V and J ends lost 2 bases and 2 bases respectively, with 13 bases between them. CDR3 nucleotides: TGTGCCAGCAGCTTATGGGTTGAGGATACCTACGAGCAGTACTTC. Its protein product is CASSLWVEDTYEQYF. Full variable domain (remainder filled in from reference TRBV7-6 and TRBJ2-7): GAGVSQSPRYKVTKRGQDVALRCDPISGHVSLYWYRQALGQGPEFLTYFNYEAQQDKSGLPNDRFSAERPEGSISTLTIQRTEQRDSAMYRCASSLWVEDTYEQYFGPGTRLTVT.

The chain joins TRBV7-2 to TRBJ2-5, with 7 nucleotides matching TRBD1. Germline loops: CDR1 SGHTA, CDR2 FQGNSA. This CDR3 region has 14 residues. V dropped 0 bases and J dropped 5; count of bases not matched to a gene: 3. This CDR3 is CASSLAIRGETQYF. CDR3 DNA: TGTGCCAGCAGCTTAGCTATCAGGGGGGAGACCCAGTACTTC.

CDR3 amino acids: CASRPLGRTGELFF. The CDR3 DNA reads as TGTGCCAGCAGACCTCTGGGGAGGACCGGGGAGCTGTTTTTT. The chain is built from TRBV2 and TRBJ2-2, with D possibly matching TRBD2 (6 bases). Looked up from germline, CDR1 is SNHLY and CDR2 is FYNNEI. The V end was cut by 6 bases, the J end by 5 bases, with 13 bases between. The length of the CDR3 is 14 residues.

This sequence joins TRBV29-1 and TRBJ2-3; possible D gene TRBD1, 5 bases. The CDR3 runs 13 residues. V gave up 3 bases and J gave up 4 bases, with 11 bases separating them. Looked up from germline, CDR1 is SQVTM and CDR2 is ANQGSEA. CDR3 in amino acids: CSVETRAPDTQYF. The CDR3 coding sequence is TGCAGCGTTGAGACCAGGGCTCCAGATACGCAGTATTTT.

The CDR3 loop is CASKILVYGYTF. The CDR3 region has the DNA TGTGCCAGCAAGATACTGGTTTATGGCTACACCTTC. The chain has TRBV7-9 and TRBJ1-2; D unclear. The CDR3 totals 12 residues. CDR1 is SEHNR and CDR2 is FQNEAQ in the germline V gene (reference sequence). The ends were cut back, 7 bases at V and 5 bases at J, with 11 bases in the middle.

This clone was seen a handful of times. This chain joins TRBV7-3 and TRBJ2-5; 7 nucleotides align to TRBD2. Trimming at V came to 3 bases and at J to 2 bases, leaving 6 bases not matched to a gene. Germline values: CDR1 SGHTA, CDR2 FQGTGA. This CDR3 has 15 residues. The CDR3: CASSLGGGRQETQYF. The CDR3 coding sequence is TGTGCCAGCAGCTTGGGCGGGGGTCGGCAAGAGACCCAGTACTTC.

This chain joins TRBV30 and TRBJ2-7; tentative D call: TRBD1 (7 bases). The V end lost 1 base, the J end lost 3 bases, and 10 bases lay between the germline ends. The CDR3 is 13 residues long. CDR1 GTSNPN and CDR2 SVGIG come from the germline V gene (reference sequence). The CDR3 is CAWSAGGFYEQYF. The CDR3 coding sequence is TGTGCCTGGAGTGCAGGGGGGTTCTACGAGCAGTACTTC.

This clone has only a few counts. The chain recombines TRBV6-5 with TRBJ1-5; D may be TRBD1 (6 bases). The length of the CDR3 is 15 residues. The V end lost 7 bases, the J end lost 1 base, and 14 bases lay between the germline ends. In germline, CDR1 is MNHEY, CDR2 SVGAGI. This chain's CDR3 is CASNPQGRSNQPQHF. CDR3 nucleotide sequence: TGTGCCAGCAACCCACAGGGAAGAAGCAATCAGCCCCAGCATTTT.

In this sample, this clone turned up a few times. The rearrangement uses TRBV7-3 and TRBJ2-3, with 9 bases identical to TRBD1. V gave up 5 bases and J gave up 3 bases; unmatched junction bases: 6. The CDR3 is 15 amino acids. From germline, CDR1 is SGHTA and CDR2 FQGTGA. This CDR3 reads CASSPWDRETDTQYF. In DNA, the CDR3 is TGTGCCAGCAGCCCGTGGGACAGGGAGACAGATACGCAGTATTTT. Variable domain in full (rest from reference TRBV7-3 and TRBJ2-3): GAGVSQTPSNKVTEKGKYVELRCDPISGHTALYWYRQSLGQGPEFLIYFQGTGAADDSGLPNDRFFAVRPEGSVSTLKIQRTERGDSAVYLCASSPWDRETDTQYFGPGTRLTVL.

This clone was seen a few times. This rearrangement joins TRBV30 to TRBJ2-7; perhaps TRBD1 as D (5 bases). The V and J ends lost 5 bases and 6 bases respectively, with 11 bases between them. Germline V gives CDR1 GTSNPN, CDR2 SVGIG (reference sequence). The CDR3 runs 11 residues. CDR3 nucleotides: TGTGCCTGGTGGGGCCTGGGCGAGCAGTACTTC. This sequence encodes CAWWGLGEQYF. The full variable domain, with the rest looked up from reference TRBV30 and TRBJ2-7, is SQTIHQWPATLVQPVGSPLSLECTVEGTSNPNLYWYRQAAGRGLQLLFYSVGIGQISSEVPQNLSASRPQDRQFILSSKKLLLSDSGFYLCAWWGLGEQYFGPGTRLTVT.

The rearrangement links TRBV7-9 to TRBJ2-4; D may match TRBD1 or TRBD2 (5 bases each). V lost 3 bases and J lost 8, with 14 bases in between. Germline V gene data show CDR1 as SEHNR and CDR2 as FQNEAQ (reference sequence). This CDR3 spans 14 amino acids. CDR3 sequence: CASSFRRVGDIQYF. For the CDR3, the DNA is TGTGCCAGCAGCTTCCGCAGGGTCGGGGACATTCAGTACTTC.

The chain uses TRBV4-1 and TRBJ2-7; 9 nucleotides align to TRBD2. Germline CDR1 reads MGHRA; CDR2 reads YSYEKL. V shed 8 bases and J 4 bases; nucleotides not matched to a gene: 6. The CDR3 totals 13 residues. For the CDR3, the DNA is TGCGCCAGCGGAGCGGGGGGTGGGTACGAGCAGTACTTC. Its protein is CASGAGGGYEQYF.

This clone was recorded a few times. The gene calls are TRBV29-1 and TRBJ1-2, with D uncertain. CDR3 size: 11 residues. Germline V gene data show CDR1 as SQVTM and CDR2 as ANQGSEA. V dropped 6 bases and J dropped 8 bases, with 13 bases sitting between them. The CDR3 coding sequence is TGCAGCGTACCGACTCTTGGGGGCTACACCTTC. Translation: CSVPTLGGYTF.

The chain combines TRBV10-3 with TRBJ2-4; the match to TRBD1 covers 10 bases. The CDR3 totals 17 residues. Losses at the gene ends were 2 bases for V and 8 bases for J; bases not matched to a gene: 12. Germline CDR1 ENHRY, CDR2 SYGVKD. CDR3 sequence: CAISERRGQGIGDIQYF. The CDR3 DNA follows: TGTGCCATCAGTGAGAGGAGGGGACAGGGGATTGGAGACATTCAGTACTTC.

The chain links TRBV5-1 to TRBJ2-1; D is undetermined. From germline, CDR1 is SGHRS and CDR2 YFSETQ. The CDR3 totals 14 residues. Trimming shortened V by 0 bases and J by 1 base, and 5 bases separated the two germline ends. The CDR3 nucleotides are TGCGCCAGCAGCTTGGAGGTGTCCTACAATGAGCAGTTCTTC. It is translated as CASSLEVSYNEQFF.

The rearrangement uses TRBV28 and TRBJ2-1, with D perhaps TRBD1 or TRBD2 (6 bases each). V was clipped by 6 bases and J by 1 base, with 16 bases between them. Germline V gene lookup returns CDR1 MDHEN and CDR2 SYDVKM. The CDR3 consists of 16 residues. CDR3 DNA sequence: TGTGCCAGCAGAAACCCCCGAGGGGGGTCCTACAATGAGCAGTTCTTC. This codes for CASRNPRGGSYNEQFF. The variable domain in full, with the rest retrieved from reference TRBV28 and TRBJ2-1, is DVKVTQSSRYLVKRTGEKVFLECVQDMDHENMFWYRQDPGLGLRLIYFSYDVKMKEKGDIPEGYSVSREKKERFSLILESASTNQTSMYLCASRNPRGGSYNEQFFGPGTRLTVL.

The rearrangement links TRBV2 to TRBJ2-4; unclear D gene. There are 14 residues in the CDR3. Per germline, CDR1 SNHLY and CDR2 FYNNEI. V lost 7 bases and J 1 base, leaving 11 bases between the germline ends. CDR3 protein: CASMYTEAKNIQYF. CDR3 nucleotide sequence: TGTGCCAGCATGTATACTGAGGCCAAAAACATTCAGTACTTC.

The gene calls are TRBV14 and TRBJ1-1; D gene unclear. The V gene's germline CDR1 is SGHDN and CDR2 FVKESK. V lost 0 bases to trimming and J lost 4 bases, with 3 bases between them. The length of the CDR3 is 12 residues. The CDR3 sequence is CASSQESTEAFF. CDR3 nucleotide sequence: TGTGCCAGCAGCCAAGAGAGCACTGAAGCTTTCTTT.

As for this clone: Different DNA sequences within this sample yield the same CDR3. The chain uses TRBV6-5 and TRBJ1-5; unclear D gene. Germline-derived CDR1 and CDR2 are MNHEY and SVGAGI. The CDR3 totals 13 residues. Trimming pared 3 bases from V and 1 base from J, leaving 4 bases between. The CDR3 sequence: CASSYDSNQPQHF. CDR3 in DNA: TGTGCCAGCAGTTATGACAGCAATCAGCCCCAGCATTTT.

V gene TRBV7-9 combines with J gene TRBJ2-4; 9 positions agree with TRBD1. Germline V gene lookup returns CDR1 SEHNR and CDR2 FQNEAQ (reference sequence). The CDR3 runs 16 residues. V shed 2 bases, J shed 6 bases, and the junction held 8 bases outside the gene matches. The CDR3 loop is CASSLYPPGQGNIQYF. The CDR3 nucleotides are TGTGCCAGCAGCTTATACCCTCCGGGACAGGGAAACATTCAGTACTTC.

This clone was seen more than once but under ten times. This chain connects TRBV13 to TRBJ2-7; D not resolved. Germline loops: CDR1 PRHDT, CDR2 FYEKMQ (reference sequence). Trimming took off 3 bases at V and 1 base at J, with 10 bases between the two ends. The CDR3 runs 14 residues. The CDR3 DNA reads TGTGCCAGCAGCTTTAGTCTCCTTTCCTACGAGCAGTACTTC. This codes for CASSFSLLSYEQYF.

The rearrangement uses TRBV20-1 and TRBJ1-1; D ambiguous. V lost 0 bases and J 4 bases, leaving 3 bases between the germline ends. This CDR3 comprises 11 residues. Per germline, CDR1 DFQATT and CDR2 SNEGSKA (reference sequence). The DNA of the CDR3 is TGCAGTGCTAGAGATCCCACTGAAGCTTTCTTT. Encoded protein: CSARDPTEAFF.

The DNA of the CDR3 is TGTGCCAGTAGCTCCCTAGCGGGGGGCCTCCAAGAGACCCAGTACTTC. Amino acids: CASSSLAGGLQETQYF. The rearrangement uses TRBV19 and TRBJ2-5; 11 bases fit TRBD2. Germline values: CDR1 LNHDA, CDR2 SQIVND (reference sequence). V lost 6 bases, J lost 1 base, and 7 bases stayed unmatched. The CDR3 covers 16 residues.

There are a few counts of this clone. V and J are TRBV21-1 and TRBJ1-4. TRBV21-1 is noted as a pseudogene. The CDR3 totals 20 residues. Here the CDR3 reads CASIAKVFSITGPTPEKLFF. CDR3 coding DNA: TGTGCCAGCATCGCAAAGGTATTTAGCATTACGGGACCCACTCCTGAAAAACTGTTTTTT.